This T cell receptor beta chain was captured by sequencing in a study of graft-versus-host responses after intestinal transplantation. Study-wide results and limits: Declines in HvG clones occurring early post-transplant were associated with peak circulating GvH clone levels.

Data came from immunoSEQ multiplex PCR; TCRdb stores just in-frame clones and leaves some out. Found here are about 90,000 clones, around 86% of them singletons; the top ten hold about 17%. Germline assignment: CDR1 SNHLY and CDR2 FYNNEI. V was pared by 7 bases and J by 1 base, with 3 bases of the junction left unmatched. This CDR3 has 13 amino acids. Points on this clone: Its target is unknown.

The chain has TRBV2 and TRBJ2-5; the match to TRBD2 covers 7 bases. Specimen: unstimulated CD8+ T cells sorted from spleen or lymph node cells, collected before intestinal transplant. The sequence came from a human donor who received an intestinal transplant. DNA of the CDR3: TGTGCCAGCAACGAGCGGGGCCAAGAGACCCAGTACTTC. It encodes CASNERGQETQYF.